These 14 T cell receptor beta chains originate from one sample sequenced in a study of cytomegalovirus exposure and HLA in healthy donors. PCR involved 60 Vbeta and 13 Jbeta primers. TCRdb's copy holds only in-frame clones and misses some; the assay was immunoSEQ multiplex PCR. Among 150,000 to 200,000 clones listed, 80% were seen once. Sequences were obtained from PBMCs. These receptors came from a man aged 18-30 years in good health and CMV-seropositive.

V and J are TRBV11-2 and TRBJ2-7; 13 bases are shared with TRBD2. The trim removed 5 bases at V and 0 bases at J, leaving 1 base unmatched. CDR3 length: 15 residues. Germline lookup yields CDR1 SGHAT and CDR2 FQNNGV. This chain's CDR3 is CASSTSGGGSYEQYF. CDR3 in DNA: TGTGCCAGCAGCACTAGCGGGGGGGGCTCCTACGAGCAGTACTTC.

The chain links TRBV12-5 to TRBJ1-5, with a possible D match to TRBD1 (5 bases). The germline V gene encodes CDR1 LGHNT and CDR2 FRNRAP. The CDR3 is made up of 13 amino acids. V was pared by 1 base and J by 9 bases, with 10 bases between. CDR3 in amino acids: CASGLGDLRPQHF. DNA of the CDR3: TGTGCTAGTGGTTTGGGGGACTTACGGCCCCAGCATTTT.

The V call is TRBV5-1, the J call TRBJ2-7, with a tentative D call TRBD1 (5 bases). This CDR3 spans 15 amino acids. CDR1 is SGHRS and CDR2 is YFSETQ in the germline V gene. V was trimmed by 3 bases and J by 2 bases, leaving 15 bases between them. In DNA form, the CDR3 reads TGCGCCAGCAGCTCAATTCCGACACAGGCCTACGAGCAGTACTTC. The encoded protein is CASSSIPTQAYEQYF.

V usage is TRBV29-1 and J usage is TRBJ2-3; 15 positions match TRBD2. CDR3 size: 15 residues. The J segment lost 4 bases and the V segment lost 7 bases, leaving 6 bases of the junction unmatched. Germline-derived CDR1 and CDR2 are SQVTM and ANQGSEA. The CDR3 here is CSASGLAGGADTQYF. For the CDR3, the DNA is TGCAGCGCTTCCGGACTAGCGGGAGGGGCAGATACGCAGTATTTT.

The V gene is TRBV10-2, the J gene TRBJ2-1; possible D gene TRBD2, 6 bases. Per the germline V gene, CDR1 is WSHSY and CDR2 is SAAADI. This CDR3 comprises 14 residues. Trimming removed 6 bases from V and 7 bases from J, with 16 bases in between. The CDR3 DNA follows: TGCGCCAGCAGCCTAGGCGGGACCGCAAATGAGCAGTTCTTC. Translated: CASSLGGTANEQFF.

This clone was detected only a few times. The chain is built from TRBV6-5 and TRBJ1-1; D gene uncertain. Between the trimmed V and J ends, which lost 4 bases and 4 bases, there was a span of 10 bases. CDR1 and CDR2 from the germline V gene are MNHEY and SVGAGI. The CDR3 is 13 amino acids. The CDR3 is CASSWEGSTEAFF. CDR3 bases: TGTGCCAGCAGTTGGGAGGGATCCACTGAAGCTTTCTTT.

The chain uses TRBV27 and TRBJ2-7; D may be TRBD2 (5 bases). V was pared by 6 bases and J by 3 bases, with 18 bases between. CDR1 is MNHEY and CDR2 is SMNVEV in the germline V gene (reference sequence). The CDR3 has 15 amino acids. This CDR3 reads CASRLRGVLFYEQYF. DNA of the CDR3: TGTGCCAGCAGACTCCGGGGTGTCCTTTTCTACGAGCAGTACTTC.

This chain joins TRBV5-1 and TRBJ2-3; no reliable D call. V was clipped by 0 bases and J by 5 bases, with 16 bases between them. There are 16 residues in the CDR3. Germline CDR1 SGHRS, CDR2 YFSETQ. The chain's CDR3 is CASSLGGDSSGDTQYF. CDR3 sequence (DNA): TGCGCCAGCAGCTTGGGTGGCGATTCTAGTGGAGATACGCAGTATTTT.

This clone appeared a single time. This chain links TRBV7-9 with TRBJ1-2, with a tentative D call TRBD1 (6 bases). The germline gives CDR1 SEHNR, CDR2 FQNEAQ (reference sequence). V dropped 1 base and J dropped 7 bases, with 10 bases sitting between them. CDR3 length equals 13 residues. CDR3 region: CASSLVGAGGYTF. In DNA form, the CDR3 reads TGTGCCAGCAGCTTAGTGGGGGCGGGTGGCTACACCTTC.

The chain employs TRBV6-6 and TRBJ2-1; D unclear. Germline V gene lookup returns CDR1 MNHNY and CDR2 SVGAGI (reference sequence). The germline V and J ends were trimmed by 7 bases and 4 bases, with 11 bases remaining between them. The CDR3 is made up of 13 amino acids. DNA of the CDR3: TGTGCCAGCACTGGCAGATTATACAATGAGCAGTTCTTC. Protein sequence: CASTGRLYNEQFF.

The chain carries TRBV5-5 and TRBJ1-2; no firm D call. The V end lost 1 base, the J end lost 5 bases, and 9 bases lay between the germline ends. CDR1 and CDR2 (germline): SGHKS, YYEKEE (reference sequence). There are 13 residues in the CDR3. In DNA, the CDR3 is TGTGCCAGCAGCTTGCCCGGGGAGTATGGCTACACCTTC. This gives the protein CASSLPGEYGYTF. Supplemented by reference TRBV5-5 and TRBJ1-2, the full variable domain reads DAGVTQSPTHLIKTRGQQVTLRCSPISGHKSVSWYQQVLGQGPQFIFQYYEKEERGRGNFPDRFSARQFPNYSSELNVNALLLGDSALYLCASSLPGEYGYTFGSGTRLTVV.

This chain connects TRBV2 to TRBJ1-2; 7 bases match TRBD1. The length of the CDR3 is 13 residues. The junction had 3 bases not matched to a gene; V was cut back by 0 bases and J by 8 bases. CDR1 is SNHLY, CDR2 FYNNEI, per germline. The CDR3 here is CASSEAQGEGYTF. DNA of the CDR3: TGTGCCAGCAGTGAAGCCCAGGGGGAGGGCTACACCTTC.

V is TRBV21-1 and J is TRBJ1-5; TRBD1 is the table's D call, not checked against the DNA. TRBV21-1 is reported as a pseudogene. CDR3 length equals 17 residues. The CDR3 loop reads CASSKGGDREDGEPQHF. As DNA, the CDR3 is TGTGCCAGCAGCAAAGGAGGGGACAGGGAGGATGGAGAGCCCCAGCATTTT.

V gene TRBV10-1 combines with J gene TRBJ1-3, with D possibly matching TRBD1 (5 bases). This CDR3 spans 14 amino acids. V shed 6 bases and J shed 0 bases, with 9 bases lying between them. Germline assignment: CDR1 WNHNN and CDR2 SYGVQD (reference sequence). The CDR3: CASRDTDSGNTIYF. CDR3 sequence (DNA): TGCGCCAGCAGGGACACCGACTCTGGAAACACCATATATTTT.